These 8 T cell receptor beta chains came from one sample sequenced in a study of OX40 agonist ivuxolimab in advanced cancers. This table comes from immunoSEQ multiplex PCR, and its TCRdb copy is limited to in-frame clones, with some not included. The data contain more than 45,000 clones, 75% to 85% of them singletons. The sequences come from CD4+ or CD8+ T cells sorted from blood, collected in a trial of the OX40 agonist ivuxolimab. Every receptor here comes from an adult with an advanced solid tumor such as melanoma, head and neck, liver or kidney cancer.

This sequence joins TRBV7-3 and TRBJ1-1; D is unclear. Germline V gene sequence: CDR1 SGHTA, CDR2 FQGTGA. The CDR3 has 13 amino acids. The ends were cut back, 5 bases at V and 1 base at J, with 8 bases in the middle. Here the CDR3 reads CASSRTQNTEAFF. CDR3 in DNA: TGTGCCAGCAGCCGAACCCAGAACACTGAAGCTTTCTTT.

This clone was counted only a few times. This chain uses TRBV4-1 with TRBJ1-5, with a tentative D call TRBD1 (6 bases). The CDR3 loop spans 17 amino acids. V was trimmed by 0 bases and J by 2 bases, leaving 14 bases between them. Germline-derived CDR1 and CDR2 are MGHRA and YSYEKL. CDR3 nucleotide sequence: TGCGCCAGCAGCCAAGATGGGGGGGCGCGGGGCAATCAGCCCCAGCATTTT. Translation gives CASSQDGGARGNQPQHF.

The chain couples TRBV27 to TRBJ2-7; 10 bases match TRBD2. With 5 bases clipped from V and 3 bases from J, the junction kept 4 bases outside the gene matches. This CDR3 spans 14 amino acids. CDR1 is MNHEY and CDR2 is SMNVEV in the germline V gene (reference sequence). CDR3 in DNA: TGTGCCAGCAGTCCCGGGACTAGCGTCTACGAGCAGTACTTC. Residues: CASSPGTSVYEQYF.

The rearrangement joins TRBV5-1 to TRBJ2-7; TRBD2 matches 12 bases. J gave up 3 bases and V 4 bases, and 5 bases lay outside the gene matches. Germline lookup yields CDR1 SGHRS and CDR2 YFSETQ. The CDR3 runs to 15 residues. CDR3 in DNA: TGCGCCAGCAGCCCCCGACTAGCGGGGGACTACGAGCAGTACTTC. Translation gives CASSPRLAGDYEQYF.

CDR3 loop: CASSDLTTGDQETQYF. CDR3 in DNA: TGTGCCAGCAGTGACCTCACGACAGGGGATCAAGAGACCCAGTACTTC. The chain links TRBV6-4 to TRBJ2-5; 8 nucleotides agree with TRBD1. Germline V lookup: CDR1 MRHNA, CDR2 SNTAGT. V was clipped by 2 bases and J by 2 bases; unmatched bases: 7. This CDR3 is 16 amino acids long.

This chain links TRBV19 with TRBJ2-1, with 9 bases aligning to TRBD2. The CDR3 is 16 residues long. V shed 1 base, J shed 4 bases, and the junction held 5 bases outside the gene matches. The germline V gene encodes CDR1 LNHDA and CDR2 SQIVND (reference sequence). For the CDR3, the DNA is TGTGCCAGTAGTATAGGCGAGCGGGGGGTGTACAATGAGCAGTTCTTC. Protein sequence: CASSIGERGVYNEQFF.

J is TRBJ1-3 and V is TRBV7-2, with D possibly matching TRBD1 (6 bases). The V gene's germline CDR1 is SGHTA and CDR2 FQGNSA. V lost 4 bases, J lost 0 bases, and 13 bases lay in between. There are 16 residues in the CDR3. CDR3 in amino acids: CASSWSGASSGNTIYF. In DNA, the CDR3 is TGTGCCAGCAGCTGGTCAGGGGCCTCCTCTGGAAACACCATATATTTT.

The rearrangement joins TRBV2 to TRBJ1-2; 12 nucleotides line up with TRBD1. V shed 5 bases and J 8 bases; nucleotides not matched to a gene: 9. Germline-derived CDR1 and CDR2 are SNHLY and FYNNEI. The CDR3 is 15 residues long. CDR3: CASSIGTGGNWGYTF. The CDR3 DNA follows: TGTGCCAGCAGTATTGGGACAGGGGGCAATTGGGGCTACACCTTC.